One sample yielded the 8 T cell receptor beta chains listed below, sequenced in a study of blood T cell repertoires in COVID-19. Some clones are missing from TCRdb's copy, which holds only in-frame ones; the method was immunoSEQ multiplex PCR. The profile shows 190,000 or so clones, approximately 91% of them singletons. Sample: peripheral blood. These receptors were collected from a man aged 40-49 years with acute or convalescent COVID-19.

The DNA for the CDR3 is TGTGCCAGCAGTCCGCAGGGCGCCAAAAACATTCAGTACTTC. This encodes CASSPQGAKNIQYF. The chain is built from TRBV6-2 or TRBV6-3 and TRBJ2-4, with D maybe TRBD1 (5 bases). Germline CDR1 reads MNHEY; CDR2 reads SVGEGT. The V gene lost 5 bases and the J gene lost 1 base, with 9 bases spanning the gap. The CDR3 sequence is 14 residues long.

This rearrangement joins TRBV30 to TRBJ2-7; 8 bases align to TRBD1. The V and J ends lost 0 bases and 5 bases, in that order; junction bases with no gene match: 6. Per germline, CDR1 GTSNPN and CDR2 SVGIG (reference sequence). The CDR3 extends over 14 amino acids. In nucleotides, the CDR3 is TGTGCCTGGAGTGTCGGACAGGGTGGGGACGAGCAGTACTTC. This translates into CAWSVGQGGDEQYF. Drawing the rest from reference TRBV30 and TRBJ2-7, the complete variable domain is SQTIHQWPATLVQPVGSPLSLECTVEGTSNPNLYWYRQAAGRGLQLLFYSVGIGQISSEVPQNLSASRPQDRQFILSSKKLLLSDSGFYLCAWSVGQGGDEQYFGPGTRLTVT.

This chain links TRBV6-5 with TRBJ2-3; D gene unclear. Per the germline V gene, CDR1 is MNHEY and CDR2 is SVGAGI. The CDR3 totals 12 residues. V gave up 6 bases and J gave up 3 bases, with 7 bases separating them. CDR3 nucleotide sequence: TGTGCCAGCAGCGGTTTAACAGATACGCAGTATTTT. It yields the protein CASSGLTDTQYF.

The rearrangement links TRBV6-5 to TRBJ2-5; D perhaps matches TRBD1 (6 bases). V lost 1 base and J lost 5, with 11 bases in between. The CDR3 covers 14 residues. The germline V gene encodes CDR1 MNHEY and CDR2 SVGAGI. Here the CDR3 DNA reads TGTGCCAGCAGTTACTTTCTGGGGGCTGAGACCCAGTACTTC. It is translated as CASSYFLGAETQYF.

The chain uses TRBV5-1 and TRBJ2-7, with 7 bases matching TRBD1. With 0 bases clipped from V and 3 bases from J, the junction kept 6 bases outside the gene matches. Looked up from germline, CDR1 is SGHRS and CDR2 is YFSETQ. The CDR3 sequence is 15 residues long. CDR3 nucleotide sequence: TGCGCCAGCAGCTTGGGAGGGACAGCTGACTACGAGCAGTACTTC. Translation: CASSLGGTADYEQYF. The full variable domain, completed using reference TRBV5-1 and TRBJ2-7, is KAGVTQTPRYLIKTRGQQVTLSCSPISGHRSVSWYQQTPGQGLQFLFEYFSETQRNKGNFPGRFSGRQFSNSRSEMNVSTLELGDSALYLCASSLGGTADYEQYFGPGTRLTVT.

This clone has just a few counts. The chain is built from TRBV24-1 and TRBJ1-5; unclear D gene. The CDR3 runs to 13 residues. Trimming cost V 6 bases and J 1 base, with 6 bases left between them. Germline values: CDR1 KGHDR, CDR2 SFDVKD. The CDR3 loop is CATSRGSNQPQHF. The CDR3 DNA follows: TGTGCCACCAGTAGAGGAAGCAATCAGCCCCAGCATTTT.

The V and J genes are TRBV4-2 and TRBJ1-1; the D gene is possibly TRBD1 (6 bases). CDR1 is LGHNA and CDR2 is YNFKEQ in the germline V gene. V lost 0 bases, J lost 5 bases, and 16 bases lay in between. CDR3 length: 16 amino acids. CDR3 loop: CASSQDSGGAITEAFF. The CDR3 bases are TGTGCCAGCAGCCAAGATAGTGGGGGGGCGATAACTGAAGCTTTCTTT.

The CDR3 spells CAGQGANTEAFF. The CDR3 DNA sequence: TGTGCCGGACAGGGGGCGAACACTGAAGCTTTCTTT. V gene TRBV30 combines with J gene TRBJ1-1, with TRBD1 matching over 11 bases. J lost 1 base, V lost 8 bases, and 0 bases had no gene match. Germline CDR1 and CDR2: GTSNPN and SVGIG (reference sequence). This CDR3 contains 12 residues.